The 26 T cell receptor beta chains in this list originate from one sample, sequenced in a study of metastatic and nonmetastatic thyroid tumors. TCRdb re-clonotyped the PCR reads via MiXCR. The sample contains about 69,000 clones, 12% to 15% of which appear only once. All patients were untreated before thyroid surgery. The sequencing input was blood. These TCRs come from a male donor with papillary thyroid cancer or a benign thyroid nodule (not recorded which). Some clones in this sample may be carry-over from other donors' samples.

This clone was seen more than once but under ten times. Other DNA sequences from this sample encode an identical CDR3 as well. The CDR3 coding sequence is TGTGCCAGCAGCTACTCGCCCGGTACAGGGGCTTACGAGCAGTACGTC. Amino acids: CASSYSPGTGAYEQYV. The rearrangement links TRBV6-5 to TRBJ2-7; the match to TRBD1 covers 7 bases. The CDR3 runs to 16 residues. Germline V gene data show CDR1 as MNHEY and CDR2 as SVGAGI.

This clone was seen only a few times. The chain joins TRBV6-1 to TRBJ2-5; weak D call: TRBD2 (5 bases). V lost 6 bases and J 14 bases, leaving 22 bases between the germline ends. Germline V CDR1 and CDR2: MNHNS, SASEGT. CDR3 size: 13 residues. In DNA, the CDR3 is TGTGCCAGCAGCACACTAGTGATCGAGACGCACTACTTC. Its translation is CASSTLVIETHYF.

In this sample, this clone turned up many times. The chain links TRBV13 to TRBJ2-1, with 11 bases that match TRBD2. V gave up 0 bases and J gave up 3 bases; unmatched junction bases: 4. CDR1 is PRHDT, CDR2 FYEKMQ, per germline (reference sequence). The CDR3 is made up of 17 amino acids. This CDR3 reads CASSLGLTSGGYNEQFF. The CDR3 DNA reads TGTGCCAGCAGCTTAGGCCTAACTAGCGGGGGCTACAATGAGCAGTTCTTC.

At least ten counts were recorded for this clone. The rearrangement links TRBV5-6 to TRBJ1-1, with D possibly matching TRBD1 (6 bases). This CDR3 has 13 residues. Trimming shortened V by 1 base and J by 7 bases, and 11 bases separated the two germline ends. The germline gives CDR1 SGHDT, CDR2 YYEEEE. CDR3 coding DNA: TGTGCCAGCAGCTTGACAGGGTTTGGTGAAGCTTTCTTT. It encodes CASSLTGFGEAFF.

This clone was recorded many times. The chain links TRBV2 to TRBJ2-1; no clear D. Looked up from germline, CDR1 is SNHLY and CDR2 is FYNNEI. Trimming took off 7 bases at V and 3 bases at J, with 16 bases between the two ends. The CDR3 is 15 amino acids. CDR3 nucleotides: TGTGCCAGCAATTCGGACCTAGAGGTCTACAATGAGCAGTTCTTC. Protein: CASNSDLEVYNEQFF.

Many counts were recorded for this clone. At the DNA level, this CDR3 is encoded by other sequences in the same sample as well. The chain couples TRBV20-1 to TRBJ1-1; TRBD1 is a possible D gene (6 bases). The length of the CDR3 is 12 residues. Between the trimmed V and J ends, which lost 5 bases and 3 bases, there was a span of 10 bases. Per the germline V gene, CDR1 is DFQATT and CDR2 is SNEGSKA (reference sequence). Here the CDR3 reads CSAWTVDTEAFF. In nucleotides, the CDR3 is TGCAGTGCTTGGACAGTAGACACTGAAGCTTTCTTT.

As regards this clone: A much larger clone lies one base from this, so it may be a read error. The V call is TRBV5-6, the J call TRBJ1-3; possible D gene TRBD1, 6 bases. Germline V gene sequence: CDR1 SGHDT, CDR2 YYEEEE. The CDR3 has 14 residues. The CDR3 is CANSQGMWGNTIYF. The CDR3 nucleotides are TGTGCCAACAGCCAGGGGATGTGGGGAAACACCATATATTTT.

This clone was counted many times. The germline gene is not matched at one end of the junction; a read error may be the cause. CDR3 sequence reads: CASREDRTSTDTQYF. The CDR3 DNA sequence: TGTGCCAGCAGGGAAGACAGGACTAGCACAGATACGCAGTATTTT. The chain joins TRBV6-1 to TRBJ2-3, with a possible D match to TRBD1 (6 bases). The germline gives CDR1 MNHNS, CDR2 SASEGT. The CDR3 loop spans 15 amino acids.

This clone has at least ten counts. This chain connects TRBV28 to TRBJ2-7, with TRBD2 matching over 9 bases. CDR3 length equals 14 residues. Losses at the gene ends were 7 bases for V and 0 bases for J; bases not matched to a gene: 4. Germline CDR1 is MDHEN and CDR2 is SYDVKM. DNA for the CDR3: TGTGCCAGCACCGAAGCGGGAGGCTCCTACGAGCAGTACGTC. It yields the protein CASTEAGGSYEQYV.

At least ten counts were recorded for this clone. The chain couples TRBV11-2 to TRBJ2-1; D call uncertain. The CDR3 has 12 amino acids. Trimming removed 6 bases from V and 6 bases from J, with 9 bases in between. Germline V CDR1 and CDR2: SGHAT, FQNNGV. The CDR3 loop reads CASSSLGNEQFF. CDR3 DNA: TGTGCCAGCAGTTCTCTTGGCAATGAGCAGTTCTTC.

The V gene is TRBV11-2, the J gene TRBJ2-7, with TRBD1 matching over 8 bases. CDR1 and CDR2 from the germline V gene are SGHAT and FQNNGV. Trimming removed 5 bases from V and 2 bases from J; junction bases left unmatched: 11. This CDR3 has 16 residues. CDR3 amino acids: CASSPLDRGQTYEQYF. DNA for the CDR3: TGTGCCAGCAGCCCCCTAGACAGGGGCCAAACCTACGAGCAGTACTTC.

This clone occurred many times. CDR3 DNA sequence: TGCGCCAGCAGTGAGATGGATAGCAATCAGCCCCAGCATTTT. Its protein product is CASSEMDSNQPQHF. V is TRBV10-2 and J is TRBJ1-5, with D hard to call. Germline V gene data show CDR1 as WSHSY and CDR2 as SAAADI. The CDR3 is 14 residues long. Trimming stripped 2 bases from V and 0 bases from J, with 5 bases between.

As for this clone: A single base separates this from a much larger clone, so it may be a read error. The chain employs TRBV28 and TRBJ1-4; D ambiguous. CDR3 length equals 11 residues. V dropped 7 bases and J dropped 9 bases, with 9 bases sitting between them. Germline V gene lookup returns CDR1 MDHEN and CDR2 SYDVKM. CDR3: CASNIGKKLFF. DNA of the CDR3: TGTGCCAGCAATATCGGTAAAAAACTGTTTTTT.

This clone was recorded many times. The chain combines TRBV12-5 with TRBJ2-2; no firm D call. V lost 3 bases to trimming and J lost 4 bases, with 18 bases between them. Germline V gene data show CDR1 as LGHNT and CDR2 as FRNRAP. The CDR3 has 17 residues. The CDR3 DNA reads TGTGCTAGTGGTTTATCCCCGAACTATGAGATCACCGGGGAGCTGTTTTTT. Amino acid sequence: CASGLSPNYEITGELFF. Full variable domain (outside the CDR3, taken from reference TRBV12-5 and TRBJ2-2): DARVTQTPRHKVTEMGQEVTMRCQPILGHNTVFWYRQTMMQGLELLAYFRNRAPLDDSGMPKDRFSAEMPDATLATLKIQPSEPRDSAVYFCASGLSPNYEITGELFFGEGSRLTVL.

This clone was observed at least ten times. The CDR3 DNA follows: TGTGCCAGCAGTGAAGGGGGCTCTGGGGCCAACGTCCTGACTTTC. It is translated as CASSEGGSGANVLTF. The V gene is TRBV6-1, the J gene TRBJ2-6; D is unresolved. The CDR3 loop spans 15 amino acids. The germline gives CDR1 MNHNS, CDR2 SASEGT. Trimming left V 1 base short and J 0 bases short, with 4 bases between.

This clone showed up many times. The chain is built from TRBV7-9 and TRBJ2-1; 7 nucleotides line up with TRBD1. The CDR3 runs to 14 residues. Germline CDR1 is SEHNR and CDR2 is FQNEAQ (reference sequence). Trimming cost V 5 bases and J 7 bases; bases outside gene matches: 8. CDR3 residues: CASSPGQQVNEQFF. Written as DNA, the CDR3 is TGTGCCAGCAGCCCGGGACAGCAGGTGAATGAGCAGTTCTTC.

The genes are TRBV30 and TRBJ2-6; D unclear. CDR1 is GTSNPN, CDR2 SVGIG, per germline (reference sequence). This CDR3 has 13 amino acids. V lost 3 bases and J 3 bases, leaving 6 bases between the germline ends. The CDR3 bases are TGTGCCTGGAGCAGCCATGGGGCCAACGTCCTGACTTTC. Translation gives CAWSSHGANVLTF.

The table lists this clone with many counts. J is TRBJ2-1 and V is TRBV20-1; perhaps TRBD2 as D (6 bases). Germline values: CDR1 DFQATT, CDR2 SNEGSKA (reference sequence). CDR3 length: 17 amino acids. The V and J ends lost 0 bases and 1 base respectively, with 16 bases between them. The CDR3 DNA reads TGCAGTGCTAGAGATGACCGGGAGAGGGTATCCTACAATGAGCAGTTCTTC. Translated, it gives CSARDDRERVSYNEQFF.

This chain connects TRBV12-3 or TRBV12-4 to TRBJ2-1, with D perhaps matching TRBD1 or TRBD2 (5 bases each). The CDR3 runs to 17 residues. Trimming left V 7 bases short and J 9 bases short, with 28 bases between. This chain's CDR3 is CASNGLEGFGAGSEQFF. The DNA for the CDR3 is TGTGCCAGCAATGGGTTAGAGGGGTTTGGTGCTGGCAGTGAGCAGTTCTTC.

This clone came up many times. One base away lies a much larger clone, so this may be a sequencing read error. The same CDR3 is also encoded by other DNA sequences in this sample. The genes are TRBV27 and TRBJ1-2; D gene ambiguous. The CDR3 totals 14 residues. Per the germline V gene, CDR1 is MNHEY and CDR2 is SMNVEV (reference sequence). The CDR3 reads CASSLSVENYGYTF. The CDR3 region has the DNA TGCGCCAGCAGTTTATCGGTAGAAAACTATGGCTACACCTTC.

Many counts were recorded for this clone. This sequence may be a read error, since a much larger clone differs from it by one base. Without the conserved terminal phenylalanine or tryptophan, this CDR3 likely stems from a read error. The genes are TRBV4-1 and TRBJ1-5; D remains unclear. The CDR3 runs to 13 residues. In germline, CDR1 is MGHRA, CDR2 YSYEKL. V lost 0 bases to trimming and J lost 5 bases, with 5 bases between them. Written as DNA, the CDR3 is TGCGCCAGCAGCCAAGACAGTGATCAGCCCCAGCATCTT. It translates to CASSQDSDQPQHL.

This clone was found many times. The V and J genes are TRBV12-3 or TRBV12-4 and TRBJ1-5; D is unresolved. The CDR3 is made up of 13 amino acids. Deletions cut 1 base from V and 3 bases from J, with 4 bases between. This CDR3 is CASSLGFNQPQHF. In nucleotides, the CDR3 is TGTGCCAGCAGTTTAGGGTTCAATCAGCCCCAGCATTTT.

J is TRBJ1-3 and V is TRBV20-1; possibly TRBD1 for D (5 bases). The CDR3 contains 14 residues. V was pared by 1 base and J by 6 bases, with 13 bases between. CDR1 is DFQATT and CDR2 is SNEGSKA in the germline V gene (reference sequence). CDR3 amino acids: CSARVGEMTNTIYF. DNA of the CDR3: TGCAGTGCTAGAGTAGGGGAGATGACAAACACCATATATTTT.

This clone was detected ten times or more. The chain has TRBV20-1 and TRBJ1-6, with D unclear. This CDR3 region has 17 residues. Trimming pared 0 bases from V and 0 bases from J, leaving 12 bases between. CDR1 and CDR2 from the germline V gene are DFQATT and SNEGSKA (reference sequence). This CDR3 is CSARDTDVGSYNSPLHF. DNA of the CDR3: TGCAGTGCTAGAGATACGGACGTTGGCTCCTATAATTCACCCCTCCACTTT.

This clone showed up many times. The chain links TRBV2 to TRBJ2-2; TRBD2 matches at 9 bases. V lost 5 bases to trimming and J lost 1 base; unmatched junction nucleotides: 2. In germline, CDR1 is SNHLY, CDR2 FYNNEI. This CDR3 is 15 amino acids long. This CDR3 reads CASSMTSGNTGELFF. In DNA, the CDR3 is TGTGCCAGCAGTATGACTAGCGGGAACACCGGGGAGCTGTTTTTT.

With respect to this clone: This may come from a read error, since a much larger clone is one base off. The chain links TRBV7-6 to TRBJ2-3, with 11 bases aligning to TRBD2. Germline V CDR1 and CDR2: SGHVS, FNYEAQ. The CDR3 contains 18 residues. V dropped 5 bases and J dropped 4; count of bases not matched to a gene: 14. This CDR3 is CASSLLAGGPYSPDTQYF. The CDR3 region has the DNA TGTGCCAGCAGCCTTCTAGCGGGAGGCCCTTATAGCCCAGATACGCAGTATTTT. Filled out from reference TRBV7-6 and TRBJ2-3, the complete variable domain reads GAGVSQSPRYKVTKRGQDVALRCDPISGHVSLYWYRQALGQGPEFLTYFNYEAQQDKSGLPNDRFSAERPEGSISTLTIQRTEQRDSAMYRCASSLLAGGPYSPDTQYFGPGTRLTVL.